This TCR beta chain was recovered during a study of OX40 agonist ivuxolimab in advanced cancers. The table came from immunoSEQ multiplex PCR; TCRdb's copy has only in-frame clones and leaves some out. The repertoire holds under 60,000 clones, with approximately 94% as singletons. The V end lost 5 bases, the J end lost 4 bases, and 12 bases lay between the germline ends. CDR3 length: 13 residues. CDR1 is SEHNR, CDR2 FQNEAQ, per germline (reference sequence). The V and J genes are TRBV7-9 and TRBJ2-7; D is undetermined. This receptor was obtained from an adult with an advanced solid tumor such as melanoma, head and neck, liver or kidney cancer. The specimen comprised CD4+ or CD8+ T cells sorted from blood, sampled in a trial of the OX40 agonist ivuxolimab. CDR3 nucleotides: TGTGCCAGCAGCCATGACCTATATTACGAGCAGTACTTC. This translates into CASSHDLYYEQYF.